The 4 T cell receptor beta chains below come from one sample, sequenced in a study of blood T cell repertoires in COVID-19. Only in-frame clones appear in the TCRdb table, and some are missing; sequencing was by immunoSEQ multiplex PCR. The profile shows about 230,000 clones, approximately 82% of them singletons. The specimen sequenced was peripheral blood. The receptors originated from a woman in her 70s with active or convalescent COVID-19.

J is TRBJ1-2 and V is TRBV7-2; 8 nucleotides align to TRBD1. The trim removed 3 bases at V and 1 base at J, leaving 7 bases unmatched. CDR1 and CDR2 (germline): SGHTA, FQGNSA. This CDR3 region has 16 residues. The DNA of the CDR3 is TGTGCCAGCAGCTTCCGGACAGGGACACTTAACTATGGCTACACCTTC. Protein: CASSFRTGTLNYGYTF. Supplemented by reference TRBV7-2 and TRBJ1-2, the full variable domain reads GAGVSQSPSNKVTEKGKDVELRCDPISGHTALYWYRQSLGQGLEFLIYFQGNSAPDKSGLPSDRFSAERTGGSVSTLTIQRTQQEDSAVYLCASSFRTGTLNYGYTFGSGTRLTVV.

This sequence joins TRBV3-1 (or the pseudogene TRBV3-2) and TRBJ1-1; 8 bases match TRBD1. The V gene's germline CDR1 is LGHDT and CDR2 YNNKEL (reference sequence). The CDR3 spans 14 residues. V was pared by 5 bases and J by 1 base, with 3 bases of the junction left unmatched. The CDR3: CASSSGQENTEAFF. In DNA, the CDR3 is TGTGCCAGCAGCTCGGGACAGGAGAACACTGAAGCTTTCTTT.

This clone was picked up one time. This chain uses TRBV27 with TRBJ1-1; D is unresolved. This CDR3 has 12 residues. The germline CDR1 and CDR2 sequences are MNHEY and SMNVEV (reference sequence). V lost 5 bases, J lost 10 bases, and 14 bases lay in between. In DNA form, the CDR3 reads TGTGCCAGCAGTGGGCCGGGAGGGAGAGCTTTCTTT. It translates to CASSGPGGRAFF.

The V gene is TRBV30, the J gene TRBJ2-7, with TRBD2 matching over 8 bases. V shed 0 bases and J 6 bases; nucleotides not matched to a gene: 1. The CDR3 contains 12 residues. The germline V gene encodes CDR1 GTSNPN and CDR2 SVGIG (reference sequence). The CDR3 DNA reads as TGTGCCTGGAGTGTTCGGGGGGGCGAGCAGTACTTC. This encodes CAWSVRGGEQYF. The full variable domain, in which reference TRBV30 and TRBJ2-7 provide the parts outside the CDR3, is SQTIHQWPATLVQPVGSPLSLECTVEGTSNPNLYWYRQAAGRGLQLLFYSVGIGQISSEVPQNLSASRPQDRQFILSSKKLLLSDSGFYLCAWSVRGGEQYFGPGTRLTVT.